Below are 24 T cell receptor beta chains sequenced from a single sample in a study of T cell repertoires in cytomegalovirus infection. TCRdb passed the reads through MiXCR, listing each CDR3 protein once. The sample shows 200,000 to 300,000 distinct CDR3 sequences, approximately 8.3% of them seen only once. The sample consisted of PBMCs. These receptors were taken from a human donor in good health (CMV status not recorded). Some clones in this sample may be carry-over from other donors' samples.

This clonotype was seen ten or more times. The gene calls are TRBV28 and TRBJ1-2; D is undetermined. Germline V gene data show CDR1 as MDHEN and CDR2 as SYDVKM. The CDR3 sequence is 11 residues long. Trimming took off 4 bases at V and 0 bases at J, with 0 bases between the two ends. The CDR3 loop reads CASSSNYGYTF. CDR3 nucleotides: TGTGCCAGCAGTTCTAACTATGGCTACACCTTC.

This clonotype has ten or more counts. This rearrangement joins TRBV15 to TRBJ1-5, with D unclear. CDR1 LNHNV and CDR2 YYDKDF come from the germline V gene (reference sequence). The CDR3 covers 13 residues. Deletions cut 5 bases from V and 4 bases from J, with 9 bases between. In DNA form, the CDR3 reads TGTGCCACCAGCCGGGGTAATAATCAGCCCCAGCATTTT. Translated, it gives CATSRGNNQPQHF.

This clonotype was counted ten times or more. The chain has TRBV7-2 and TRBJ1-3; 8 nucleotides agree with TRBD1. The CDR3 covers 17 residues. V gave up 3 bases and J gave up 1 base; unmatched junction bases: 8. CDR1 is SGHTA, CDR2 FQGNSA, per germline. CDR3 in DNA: TGTGCCAGCAGCTTTAACCAGGGGGCTGTTTCTGGAAACACCATATATTTT. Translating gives CASSFNQGAVSGNTIYF.

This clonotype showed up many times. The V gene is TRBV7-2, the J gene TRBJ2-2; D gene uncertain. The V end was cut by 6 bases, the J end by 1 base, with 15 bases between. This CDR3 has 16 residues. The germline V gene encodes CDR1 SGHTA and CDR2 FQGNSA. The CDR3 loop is CASSRSMTRNTGELFF. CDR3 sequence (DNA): TGTGCCAGCAGTCGGAGTATGACAAGGAACACCGGGGAGCTGTTTTTT.

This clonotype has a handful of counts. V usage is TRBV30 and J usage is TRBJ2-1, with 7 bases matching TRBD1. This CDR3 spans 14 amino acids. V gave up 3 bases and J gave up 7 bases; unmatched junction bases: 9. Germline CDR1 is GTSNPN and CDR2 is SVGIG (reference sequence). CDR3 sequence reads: CAWRADRVRNEQFF. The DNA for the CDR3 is TGTGCCTGGAGGGCCGACAGGGTCCGGAATGAGCAGTTCTTC.

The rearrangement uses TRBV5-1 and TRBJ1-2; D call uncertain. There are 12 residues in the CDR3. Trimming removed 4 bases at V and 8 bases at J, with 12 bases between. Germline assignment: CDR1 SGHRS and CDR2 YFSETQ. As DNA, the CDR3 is TGCGCCAGCAGCCCAGCTGATCGGGGCTACACCTTC. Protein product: CASSPADRGYTF.

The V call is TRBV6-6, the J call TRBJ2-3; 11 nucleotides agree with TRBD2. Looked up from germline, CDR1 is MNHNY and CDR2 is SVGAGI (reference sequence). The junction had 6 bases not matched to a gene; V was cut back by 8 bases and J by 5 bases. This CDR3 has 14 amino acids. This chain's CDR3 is CASLSGGAGDTQYF. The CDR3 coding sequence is TGTGCCAGCCTTAGCGGGGGGGCTGGAGATACGCAGTATTTT.

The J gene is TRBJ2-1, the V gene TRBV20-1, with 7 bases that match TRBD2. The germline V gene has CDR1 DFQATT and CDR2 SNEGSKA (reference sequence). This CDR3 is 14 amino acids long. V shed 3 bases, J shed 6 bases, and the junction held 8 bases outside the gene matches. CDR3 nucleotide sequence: TGCAGTGCTAGCCGTAGCGGGTTTACCAATGAGCAGTTCTTC. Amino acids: CSASRSGFTNEQFF.

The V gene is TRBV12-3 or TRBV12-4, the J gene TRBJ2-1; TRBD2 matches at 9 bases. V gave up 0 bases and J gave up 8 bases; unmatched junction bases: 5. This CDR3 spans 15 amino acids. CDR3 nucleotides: TGTGCCAGCAGTTTAGCTAGCGGGAGTATCCATGAGCAGTTCTTC. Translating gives CASSLASGSIHEQFF.

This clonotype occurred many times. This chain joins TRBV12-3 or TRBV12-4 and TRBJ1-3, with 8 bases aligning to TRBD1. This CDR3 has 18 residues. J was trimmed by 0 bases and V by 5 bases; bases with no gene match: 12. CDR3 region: CASSPRQGTSDSGNTIYF. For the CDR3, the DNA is TGTGCCAGCAGTCCACGACAGGGGACGTCGGACTCTGGAAACACCATATATTTT.

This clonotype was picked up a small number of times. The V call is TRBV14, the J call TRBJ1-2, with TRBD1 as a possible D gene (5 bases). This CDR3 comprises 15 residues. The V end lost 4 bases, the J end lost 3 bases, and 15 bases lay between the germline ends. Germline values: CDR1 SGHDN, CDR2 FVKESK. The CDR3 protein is CASSLTIDSHYGYTF. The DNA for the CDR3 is TGTGCCAGCAGCCTGACCATTGACAGCCACTATGGCTACACCTTC. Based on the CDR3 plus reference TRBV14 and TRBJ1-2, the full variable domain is EAGVTQFPSHSVIEKGQTVTLRCDPISGHDNLYWYRRVMGKEIKFLLHFVKESKQDESGMPNNRFLAERTGGTYSTLKVQPAELEDSGVYFCASSLTIDSHYGYTFGSGTRLTVV.

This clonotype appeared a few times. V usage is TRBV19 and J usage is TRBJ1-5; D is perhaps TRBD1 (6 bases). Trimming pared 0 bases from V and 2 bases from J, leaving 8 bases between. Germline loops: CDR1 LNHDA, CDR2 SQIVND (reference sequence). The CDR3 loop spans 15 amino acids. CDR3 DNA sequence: TGTGCCAGTAGTATAGATACAGGGCGCAATCAGCCCCAGCATTTT. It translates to CASSIDTGRNQPQHF.

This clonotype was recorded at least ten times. This CDR3 is CASSPGLAGGPYQETQYF. Written as DNA, the CDR3 is TGTGCCAGCAGTCCGGGACTAGCGGGGGGACCATACCAAGAGACCCAGTACTTC. The chain carries TRBV6-2 or TRBV6-3 and TRBJ2-5; the match to TRBD2 covers 15 bases. The germline V gene encodes CDR1 MNHEY and CDR2 SVGEGT. J lost 0 bases, V lost 5 bases, and 7 bases had no gene match. This CDR3 is 18 amino acids long.

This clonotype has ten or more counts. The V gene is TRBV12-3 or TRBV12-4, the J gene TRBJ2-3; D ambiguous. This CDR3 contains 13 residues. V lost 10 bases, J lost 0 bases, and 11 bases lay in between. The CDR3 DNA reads TGTGCCACCTTTTCCTTTAGCACAGATACGCAGTATTTT. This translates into CATFSFSTDTQYF.

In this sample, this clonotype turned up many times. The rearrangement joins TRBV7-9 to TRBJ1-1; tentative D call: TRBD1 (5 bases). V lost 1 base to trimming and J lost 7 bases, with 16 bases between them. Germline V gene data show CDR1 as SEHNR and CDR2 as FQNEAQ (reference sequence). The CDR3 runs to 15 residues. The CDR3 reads CASSLVAGSLGEAFF. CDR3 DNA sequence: TGTGCCAGCAGCTTAGTTGCAGGGTCTCTCGGTGAAGCTTTCTTT.

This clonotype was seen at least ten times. The CDR3 loop is CASSLEVHYGYTF. The CDR3 region has the DNA TGTGCCAGCAGCTTAGAGGTGCACTATGGCTACACCTTC. This rearrangement joins TRBV7-2 to TRBJ1-2; D is unclear. The V end lost 1 base, the J end lost 3 bases, and 6 bases lay between the germline ends. The V gene's germline CDR1 is SGHTA and CDR2 FQGNSA. The CDR3 extends over 13 amino acids.

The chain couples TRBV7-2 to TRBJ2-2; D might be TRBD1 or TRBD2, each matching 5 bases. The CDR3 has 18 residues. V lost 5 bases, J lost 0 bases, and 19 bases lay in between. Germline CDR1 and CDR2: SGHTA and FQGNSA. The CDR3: CASSGNWGSGSNTGELFF. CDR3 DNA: TGTGCCAGCAGCGGAAATTGGGGGAGCGGTTCGAACACCGGGGAGCTGTTTTTT.

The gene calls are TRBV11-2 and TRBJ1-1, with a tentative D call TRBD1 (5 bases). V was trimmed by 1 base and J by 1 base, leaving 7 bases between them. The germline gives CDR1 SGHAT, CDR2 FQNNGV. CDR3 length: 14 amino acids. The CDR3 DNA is TGTGCCAGCAGCTTAGGAGACAGGAACACTGAAGCTTTCTTT. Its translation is CASSLGDRNTEAFF.

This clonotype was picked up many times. In DNA, the CDR3 is TGTGCCAGCAGGTTAGGACTATCCGAGCAGTACTTC. Its protein product is CASRLGLSEQYF. V usage is TRBV6-5 and J usage is TRBJ2-7; D perhaps matches TRBD2 (6 bases). There are 12 residues in the CDR3. V was shortened by 6 bases and J by 6 bases, with 12 bases between the two germline ends. CDR1 and CDR2 (germline): MNHEY, SVGAGI.

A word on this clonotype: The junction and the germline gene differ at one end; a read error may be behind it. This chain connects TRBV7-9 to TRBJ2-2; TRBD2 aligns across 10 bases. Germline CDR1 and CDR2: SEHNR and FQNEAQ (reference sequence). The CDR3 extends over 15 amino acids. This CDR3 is CASSRGLASTGELVF. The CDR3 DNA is TGTGCCAGCAGCCGGGGACTAGCGTCCACCGGGGAGCTGGTTTTT.

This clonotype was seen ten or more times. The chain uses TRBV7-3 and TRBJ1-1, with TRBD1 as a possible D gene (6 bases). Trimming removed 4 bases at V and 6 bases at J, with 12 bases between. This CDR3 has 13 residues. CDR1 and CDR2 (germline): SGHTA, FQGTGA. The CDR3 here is CASSSLQGAEAFF. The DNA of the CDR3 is TGTGCCAGCAGCTCTCTACAGGGAGCTGAAGCTTTCTTT.

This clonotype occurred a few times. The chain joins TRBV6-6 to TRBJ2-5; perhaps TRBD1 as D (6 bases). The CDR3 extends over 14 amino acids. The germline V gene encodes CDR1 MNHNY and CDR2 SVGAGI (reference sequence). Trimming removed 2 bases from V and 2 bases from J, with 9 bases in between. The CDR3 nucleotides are TGTGCCAGCAGTTACGACAGGATTCAAGAGACCCAGTACTTC. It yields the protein CASSYDRIQETQYF.

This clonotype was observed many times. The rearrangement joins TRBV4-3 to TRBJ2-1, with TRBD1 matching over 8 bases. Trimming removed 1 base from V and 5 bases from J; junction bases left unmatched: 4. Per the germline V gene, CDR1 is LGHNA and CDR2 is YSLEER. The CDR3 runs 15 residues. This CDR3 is CASSQGQGRHNEQFF. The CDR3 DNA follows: TGCGCCAGCAGCCAAGGACAGGGGAGGCACAATGAGCAGTTCTTC.

CDR3 amino acids: CASSDRFYTDTQYF. The DNA for the CDR3 is TGTGCCAGCAGTGACAGGTTTTATACAGATACGCAGTATTTT. V is TRBV2 and J is TRBJ2-3; D unresolved. V lost 3 bases and J lost 3, with 10 bases in between. This CDR3 contains 14 residues. The germline gives CDR1 SNHLY, CDR2 FYNNEI.